This T cell receptor (beta chain) is from a study of T cell responses to AZD1222 COVID-19 vaccine. General observations from the study: Unmutated regions of variants are reportedly targeted by nearly half of spike-specific TCRs. Breadth and depth of Spike-specific TCRs rose after two AZD1222 doses. White British ancestry dominated among donors, who included more females, and clonal diversity was possibly underestimated.

Germline lookup yields CDR1 LGHNA and CDR2 YSLEER. With 4 bases removed from V and 1 base from J, the gap between germline ends came to 10 bases. The CDR3 is made up of 14 amino acids. Sequencing was performed with immunoSEQ multiplex PCR; in TCRdb, only in-frame clones are kept and a portion is missing. In the table there are some 150,000 clones, about 93% of which are singletons. A note on this clone: The antigen is unknown.

The material sequenced was peripheral blood, taken on day 0 of AZD1222 vaccination. The rearrangement joins TRBV4-3 to TRBJ2-5, with D tentatively TRBD1 (6 bases). The TCR was taken from an adult in good health. The CDR3 coding sequence is TGCGCCAGCAGCCTGCAAGGGGGCCAAGAGACCCAGTACTTC. Amino acid sequence: CASSLQGGQETQYF.